Following are 18 T cell receptor beta chains from one sample sequenced in a study of blood T cells in healthy people across ages. The second PCR ran roughly 7 to 12 cycles with a sample-barcoded 5' primer and J-beta primers. TCRdb analysed the 5' RACE reads with MiXCR anew, one entry per CDR3 protein. Of approximately 800,000 distinct CDR3 sequences detected, around three fifths appear once; the ten largest clones hold about 26%. Sequencing was carried out using blood. Every receptor here comes from a man aged 40-49 years in good health.

The DNA for the CDR3 is TGTGCCAGCAGCACGCTCACAGGGGGCTCCTACAATGAGCAGTTCTTC. As protein: CASSTLTGGSYNEQFF. V is TRBV21-1 and J is TRBJ2-1. TRBV21-1 is given as a pseudogene. The CDR3 sequence is 16 residues long.

V is TRBV10-3 and J is TRBJ2-3; 8 nucleotides align to TRBD2. This CDR3 spans 14 amino acids. CDR1 ENHRY and CDR2 SYGVKD come from the germline V gene. J lost 6 bases, V lost 11 bases, and 13 bases had no gene match. The CDR3 is CAVLAATIGDTQYF. The DNA of the CDR3 is TGTGCCGTACTAGCGGCCACTATAGGGGATACGCAGTATTTT.

CDR3 in DNA: TGTGCCACCAGTGAAAGTAGGCCGGCCTCCGAGCAGTACTTC. Its protein is CATSESRPASEQYF. The chain has TRBV24-1 and TRBJ2-7; no reliable D call. Germline CDR1 KGHDR, CDR2 SFDVKD. The V and J ends lost 4 bases and 6 bases respectively, with 15 bases between them. The CDR3 runs to 14 residues.

This clonotype was seen only a few times. The chain couples TRBV15 to TRBJ2-7, with TRBD1 identical over 8 bases. Per germline, CDR1 LNHNV and CDR2 YYDKDF (reference sequence). The CDR3 extends over 14 amino acids. Trimming at V came to 5 bases and at J to 2 bases, leaving 5 bases not matched to a gene. The CDR3 coding sequence is TGTGCCACCAGCCGATCCAGGGGGCCCTACGAGCAGTACTTC. Protein: CATSRSRGPYEQYF.

V and J are TRBV9 and TRBJ2-1; possible D gene TRBD1, 6 bases. CDR1 and CDR2 from the germline V gene are SGDLS and YYNGEE. V lost 4 bases to trimming and J lost 10 bases, with 24 bases between them. This CDR3 spans 16 amino acids. The CDR3 spells CASSNPGRGHPYEQFF. In DNA form, the CDR3 reads TGTGCCAGCAGCAACCCAGGTAGGGGACATCCCTACGAGCAGTTCTTC.

The chain recombines TRBV29-1 with TRBJ2-1, with D possibly being TRBD1 (6 bases). Germline lookup yields CDR1 SQVTM and CDR2 ANQGSEA. CDR3 size: 12 residues. The V end was cut by 5 bases, the J end by 6 bases, with 11 bases between. Here the CDR3 reads CSVSRGINEQFF. The DNA of the CDR3 is TGCAGCGTTTCTAGGGGGATCAATGAGCAGTTCTTC.

V is TRBV7-6 and J is TRBJ2-7; TRBD2 might be the D (6 bases). This CDR3 has 15 residues. In germline, CDR1 is SGHVS, CDR2 FNYEAQ. Trimming took 2 bases from V and 7 from J, leaving 18 bases between them. CDR3 nucleotide sequence: TGTGCCAGCAGCTTATCGGGCACCCTCGGGAGTGAGCAGTACTTC. Residues: CASSLSGTLGSEQYF.

This clonotype was counted only a few times. V gene TRBV29-1 combines with J gene TRBJ2-4; no clear D. There are 14 residues in the CDR3. CDR1 SQVTM and CDR2 ANQGSEA come from the germline V gene. Between the trimmed V and J ends, which lost 4 bases and 8 bases, there was a span of 18 bases. CDR3 in DNA: TGCAGCGTTGTTTCGGTCCTGCCACGGGACATTCAGTACTTC. Amino acids: CSVVSVLPRDIQYF.

This chain connects TRBV10-3 to TRBJ2-1; 11 bases align to TRBD2. CDR1 is ENHRY and CDR2 is SYGVKD in the germline V gene. V was clipped by 1 base and J by 1 base; unmatched bases: 6. The CDR3 length is 18 residues. CDR3 sequence: CAISELSTSGSSYNEQFF. CDR3 coding DNA: TGTGCCATCAGTGAGTTGTCCACTAGCGGGAGTTCCTACAATGAGCAGTTCTTC.

The chain is built from TRBV12-3 or TRBV12-4 and TRBJ1-2; D gene uncertain. The CDR3 sequence is 13 residues long. Between the trimmed V and J ends, which lost 6 bases and 1 base, there was a span of 9 bases. CDR3 protein: CASRTEGNYGYTF. The CDR3 DNA sequence: TGTGCCAGCAGGACGGAGGGTAACTATGGCTACACCTTC.

The chain uses TRBV7-2 and TRBJ2-1, with TRBD2 matching over 11 bases. CDR3 length: 16 residues. The V gene end was trimmed by 3 bases and the J gene end by 12 bases; junction bases not matched to a gene: 13. CDR1 and CDR2 from the germline V gene are SGHTA and FQGNSA. CDR3 loop: CASSFLAGGYTDTQFF. CDR3 nucleotide sequence: TGTGCCAGCAGCTTCCTAGCGGGAGGCTACACAGATACGCAGTTCTTC. Drawing the rest from reference TRBV7-2 and TRBJ2-1, the complete variable domain is GAGVSQSPSNKVTEKGKDVELRCDPISGHTALYWYRQSLGQGLEFLIYFQGNSAPDKSGLPSDRFSAERTGGSVSTLTIQRTQQEDSAVYLCASSFLAGGYTDTQFFGPGTRLTVL.

This chain joins TRBV4-1 and TRBJ1-2, with D maybe TRBD1 (6 bases). Germline CDR1 reads MGHRA; CDR2 reads YSYEKL. V lost 6 bases and J lost 5, with 22 bases in between. The CDR3 sequence is 16 residues long. The CDR3 protein is CASSRPADSIFYGYTF. In DNA, the CDR3 is TGCGCCAGCAGTCGACCGGCGGACAGTATTTTTTATGGCTACACCTTC.

The chain has TRBV2 and TRBJ2-2; weak D call: TRBD1 (7 bases). This CDR3 spans 14 amino acids. With 4 bases removed from V and 3 bases from J, the gap between germline ends came to 9 bases. Germline V gene sequence: CDR1 SNHLY, CDR2 FYNNEI. Here the CDR3 DNA reads TGTGCCAGCAGTGGCAGGGGGGACACCGGGGAGCTGTTTTTT. Translating it yields CASSGRGDTGELFF.

The chain carries TRBV4-3 and TRBJ2-3; D is possibly TRBD1 (5 bases). CDR1 is LGHNA and CDR2 is YSLEER in the germline V gene. The CDR3 loop spans 16 amino acids. Trimming cost V 0 bases and J 8 bases, with 18 bases left between them. CDR3 nucleotides: TGCGCCAGCAGCCAAGAGGCGCAAAGGGGTGTACGTACGCAGTATTTT. It specifies CASSQEAQRGVRTQYF.

This chain links TRBV7-3 with TRBJ2-1; 9 positions match TRBD2. The junction had 10 bases not matched to a gene; V was cut back by 5 bases and J by 2 bases. The CDR3 has 17 amino acids. Germline V gene data show CDR1 as SGHTA and CDR2 as FQGTGA. The CDR3 DNA reads TGTGCCAGCAGCCTCACCGGAGCGGGGGGCCCCTACAATGAGCAGTTCTTC. This encodes CASSLTGAGGPYNEQFF.

This clonotype was seen a few times. The chain recombines TRBV5-1 with TRBJ2-3, with D possibly TRBD2 on 6 matching bases. The V end was cut by 4 bases, the J end by 5 bases, with 14 bases between. The CDR3 runs 14 residues. Germline loops: CDR1 SGHRS, CDR2 YFSETQ. The CDR3 DNA reads as TGCGCCAGCAGCGTGGGGACCGGGGGAGATACGCAGTATTTT. This gives the protein CASSVGTGGDTQYF.

The chain employs TRBV6-1 and TRBJ1-4; D remains unclear. Deletions cut 4 bases from V and 0 bases from J, with 6 bases between. The CDR3 sequence is 14 residues long. Germline V gene data show CDR1 as MNHNS and CDR2 as SASEGT. The CDR3 protein is CASSVTATNEKLFF. DNA for the CDR3: TGTGCCAGCAGTGTTACTGCAACTAATGAAAAACTGTTTTTT.

The rearrangement links TRBV7-8 to TRBJ2-3; TRBD1 or TRBD2 may be the D gene (5 bases each). In germline, CDR1 is SGHVS, CDR2 FQNEAQ. The CDR3 is made up of 16 amino acids. V was pared by 6 bases and J by 4 bases, with 20 bases between. The CDR3 protein is CASRPEWGSPSDTQYF. Here the CDR3 DNA reads TGTGCCAGCAGACCAGAATGGGGGAGTCCATCAGATACGCAGTATTTT.